These 22 T cell receptor beta chains share one sample of origin, sequenced in a study of cytomegalovirus exposure and HLA in healthy donors. Amplification used 60 Vbeta primers and 13 Jbeta primers. Method: immunoSEQ multiplex PCR; TCRdb's copy keeps in-frame clones and lacks some. The sample has about 110,000 clones, approximately 83% seen once. The source material was PBMCs. The origin of the receptors is a man aged 40-49 years in good health and CMV-seronegative.

The chain has TRBV28 and TRBJ1-6; D ambiguous. Trimming shortened V by 3 bases and J by 0 bases, and 15 bases separated the two germline ends. CDR3 length: 18 amino acids. Germline assignment: CDR1 MDHEN and CDR2 SYDVKM. The CDR3 reads CASSFGREGSSYNSPLHF. The DNA for the CDR3 is TGTGCCAGCAGTTTCGGGCGAGAAGGGAGCTCCTATAATTCACCCCTCCACTTT.

The rearrangement joins TRBV5-1 to TRBJ2-2; 8 bases map to TRBD1. The CDR3 has 16 residues. Per germline, CDR1 SGHRS and CDR2 YFSETQ. V shed 4 bases and J 1 base; nucleotides not matched to a gene: 6. CDR3 in DNA: TGCGCCAGCAGCCGGTTGACAGGGGTGAACACCGGGGAGCTGTTTTTT. This translates into CASSRLTGVNTGELFF. Full variable domain (rest looked up from reference TRBV5-1 and TRBJ2-2): KAGVTQTPRYLIKTRGQQVTLSCSPISGHRSVSWYQQTPGQGLQFLFEYFSETQRNKGNFPGRFSGRQFSNSRSEMNVSTLELGDSALYLCASSRLTGVNTGELFFGEGSRLTVL.

The chain couples TRBV5-5 to TRBJ2-3; D is possibly TRBD2 (5 bases). The ends were cut back, 4 bases at V and 8 bases at J, with 20 bases in the middle. CDR1 is SGHKS, CDR2 YYEKEE, per germline (reference sequence). CDR3 length: 15 amino acids. The CDR3 reads CASSAETTILRTQYF. DNA for the CDR3: TGTGCCAGCAGCGCTGAGACTACTATTCTCCGTACGCAGTATTTT.

A word on this clone: The sample holds other DNA sequences that translate to the same CDR3. The chain uses TRBV6-5 and TRBJ1-5; weak D call: TRBD1 (5 bases). The germline V and J ends were trimmed by 8 bases and 1 base, with 12 bases remaining between them. Germline V gene data show CDR1 as MNHEY and CDR2 as SVGAGI. The CDR3 extends over 14 amino acids. CDR3 in amino acids: CASRRGGSNQPQHF. The CDR3 DNA sequence: TGTGCCAGCCGGCGGGGGGGAAGCAATCAGCCCCAGCATTTT.

The chain has TRBV6-5 and TRBJ1-2; the D is unclear. The CDR3 contains 12 residues. The germline gives CDR1 MNHEY, CDR2 SVGAGI. V dropped 5 bases and J dropped 1 base, with 5 bases sitting between them. CDR3 in amino acids: CASSTVNYGYTF. As DNA, the CDR3 is TGTGCCAGCAGTACAGTTAACTATGGCTACACCTTC.

This clone has only a few counts. The V and J genes are TRBV18 and TRBJ2-7; 9 positions match TRBD1. Germline CDR1 KGHSH, CDR2 LQKENI. The V and J ends lost 3 bases and 0 bases, in that order; junction bases with no gene match: 6. This CDR3 has 16 residues. The CDR3 sequence is CASSPPTGGVSYEQYF. The CDR3 DNA follows: TGTGCCAGCTCACCCCCGACAGGGGGTGTCTCCTACGAGCAGTACTTC.

The CDR3 DNA sequence: TGTGCCAGCAGCCTCGGGGACATCGATGGCTACACCTTC. Protein product: CASSLGDIDGYTF. The chain uses TRBV7-9 and TRBJ1-2, with D possibly TRBD1 on 6 matching bases. V lost 5 bases to trimming and J lost 6 bases, with 13 bases between them. The CDR3 spans 13 residues. Germline CDR1 SEHNR, CDR2 FQNEAQ (reference sequence).

The V and J genes are TRBV5-1 and TRBJ2-1; D is perhaps TRBD1 (5 bases). The germline V gene has CDR1 SGHRS and CDR2 YFSETQ. V shed 4 bases and J shed 0 bases, with 5 bases lying between them. The length of the CDR3 is 13 residues. The CDR3 loop reads CASSRGSYNEQFF. The CDR3 DNA reads TGCGCCAGCAGCAGGGGCTCCTACAATGAGCAGTTCTTC.

The chain carries TRBV4-2 and TRBJ2-7, with a tentative D call TRBD1 (6 bases). The V and J ends lost 1 base and 6 bases respectively, with 13 bases between them. Germline values: CDR1 LGHNA, CDR2 YNFKEQ. The CDR3 contains 14 residues. CDR3 protein: CASSQGDNSIEQYF. CDR3 bases: TGTGCCAGCAGCCAAGGGGACAATTCGATCGAGCAGTACTTC.

V gene TRBV6-1 combines with J gene TRBJ1-1; D gene uncertain. CDR1 is MNHNS, CDR2 SASEGT, per germline. V lost 1 base and J lost 2, with 5 bases in between. This CDR3 has 13 residues. The CDR3 sequence is CASSEVVNTEAFF. The DNA for the CDR3 is TGTGCCAGCAGTGAAGTAGTCAACACTGAAGCTTTCTTT.

The CDR3 DNA is TGTGCCAGCAGTTTAGGCCGGGGTAATTCACCCCTCCACTTT. This sequence encodes CASSLGRGNSPLHF. The rearrangement links TRBV28 to TRBJ1-6, with D uncertain. The ends were cut back, 2 bases at V and 6 bases at J, with 8 bases in the middle. Germline V CDR1 and CDR2: MDHEN, SYDVKM. The CDR3 spans 14 residues.

This chain uses TRBV28 with TRBJ1-1; unclear D gene. From germline, CDR1 is MDHEN and CDR2 SYDVKM. The CDR3 runs to 10 residues. Between the trimmed V and J ends, which lost 7 bases and 5 bases, there was a span of 5 bases. The CDR3 sequence: CASMETEAFF. Here the CDR3 DNA reads TGTGCCAGCATGGAGACTGAAGCTTTCTTT. The full variable domain, its missing parts supplied by reference TRBV28 and TRBJ1-1, is DVKVTQSSRYLVKRTGEKVFLECVQDMDHENMFWYRQDPGLGLRLIYFSYDVKMKEKGDIPEGYSVSREKKERFSLILESASTNQTSMYLCASMETEAFFGQGTRLTVV.

The chain joins TRBV29-1 to TRBJ1-2, with 10 bases aligning to TRBD1. Unmatched junction bases numbered 2, after V lost 6 bases and J lost 7 bases. This CDR3 has 11 residues. Germline CDR1 SQVTM, CDR2 ANQGSEA. The CDR3, as DNA: TGCAGCGTATGGGACAGGGGTGGCTACACCTTC. It encodes CSVWDRGGYTF. The variable domain in full, with the rest retrieved from reference TRBV29-1 and TRBJ1-2, is SAVISQKPSRDICQRGTSLTIQCQVDSQVTMMFWYRQQPGQSLTLIATANQGSEATYESGFVIDKFPISRPNLTFSTLTVSNMSPEDSSIYLCSVWDRGGYTFGSGTRLTVV.

The rearrangement joins TRBV5-4 to TRBJ1-1, with 7 bases lining up with TRBD1. The germline V gene has CDR1 SGHNT and CDR2 YYREEE (reference sequence). The CDR3 loop spans 14 amino acids. J gave up 4 bases and V 1 base, and 4 bases lay outside the gene matches. DNA of the CDR3: TGTGCCAGCAGCTTGATCAGGGGGGCCACTGAAGCTTTCTTT. It yields the protein CASSLIRGATEAFF. The whole variable domain, filled in from reference TRBV5-4 and TRBJ1-1, reads ETGVTQSPTHLIKTRGQQVTLRCSSQSGHNTVSWYQQALGQGPQFIFQYYREEENGRGNFPPRFSGLQFPNYSSELNVNALELDDSALYLCASSLIRGATEAFFGQGTRLTVV.

This rearrangement joins TRBV7-8 to TRBJ1-6; D is unclear. Between the trimmed V and J ends, which lost 3 bases and 10 bases, there was a span of 10 bases. In germline, CDR1 is SGHVS, CDR2 FQNEAQ. The CDR3 is 13 amino acids. CDR3 residues: CASSFVSLSPLHF. In nucleotides, the CDR3 is TGTGCCAGCAGCTTTGTGTCATTGTCACCCCTCCACTTT.

The chain combines TRBV10-3 with TRBJ2-1, with a tentative D call TRBD2 (6 bases). This CDR3 is 14 amino acids long. V lost 6 bases and J 1 base, leaving 10 bases between the germline ends. The germline gives CDR1 ENHRY, CDR2 SYGVKD. The CDR3 nucleotides read TGTGCCATCAGGGACCGGGGGTCCTACAATGAGCAGTTCTTC. Translation gives CAIRDRGSYNEQFF.

The rearrangement uses TRBV9 and TRBJ1-3, with D possibly matching TRBD1 (5 bases). This CDR3 contains 16 residues. Germline V gene lookup returns CDR1 SGDLS and CDR2 YYNGEE. V was cut by 3 bases and J by 1 base, with 14 bases left in between. The CDR3 bases are TGTGCCAGCAGCGCAGATCAGGGTTATTCTGGAAACACCATATATTTT. Its translation is CASSADQGYSGNTIYF.

The rearrangement uses TRBV27 and TRBJ2-3; D might be TRBD1 (5 bases). The ends were cut back, 3 bases at V and 1 base at J, with 11 bases in the middle. Germline assignment: CDR1 MNHEY and CDR2 SMNVEV (reference sequence). This CDR3 is 15 amino acids long. CDR3 sequence reads: CASSLVGARTDTQYF. The CDR3 DNA reads as TGTGCCAGCAGTTTGGTAGGGGCCCGCACAGATACGCAGTATTTT.

The gene calls are TRBV30 and TRBJ2-1; 7 bases match TRBD2. The CDR3 sequence is 12 residues long. The germline CDR1 and CDR2 sequences are GTSNPN and SVGIG (reference sequence). The V gene end was trimmed by 2 bases and the J gene end by 7 bases; junction bases not matched to a gene: 2. DNA for the CDR3: TGTGCCTGGAGTCGAGCGGGAAATGAGCAGTTCTTC. Translated, it gives CAWSRAGNEQFF. The variable domain in full, with the rest retrieved from reference TRBV30 and TRBJ2-1, is SQTIHQWPATLVQPVGSPLSLECTVEGTSNPNLYWYRQAAGRGLQLLFYSVGIGQISSEVPQNLSASRPQDRQFILSSKKLLLSDSGFYLCAWSRAGNEQFFGPGTRLTVL.

V usage is TRBV4-2 and J usage is TRBJ1-1; D possibly corresponds to TRBD1 (6 bases). Trimming pared 6 bases from V and 1 base from J, leaving 15 bases between. The CDR3 sequence is 15 residues long. The germline V gene encodes CDR1 LGHNA and CDR2 YNFKEQ. CDR3: CASRRREDRNTEAFF. CDR3 nucleotides: TGTGCCAGCAGGAGGAGAGAGGACAGGAACACTGAAGCTTTCTTT.

V is TRBV28 and J is TRBJ1-4; D remains ambiguous. The length of the CDR3 is 15 residues. Germline-derived CDR1 and CDR2 are MDHEN and SYDVKM. V lost 6 bases, J lost 5 bases, and 16 bases lay in between. CDR3 nucleotide sequence: TGTGCCAGCAGATCGCCTCGGACTACCAATGAAAAACTGTTTTTT. Its translation is CASRSPRTTNEKLFF.

V gene TRBV19 combines with J gene TRBJ1-2, with D tentatively TRBD1 (6 bases). Between the trimmed V and J ends, which lost 5 bases and 8 bases, there was a span of 9 bases. The CDR3 has 11 amino acids. Germline CDR1 reads LNHDA; CDR2 reads SQIVND (reference sequence). Written as DNA, the CDR3 is TGTGCCAGTAGTGGTACAGGGGGCTACACCTTC. It is translated as CASSGTGGYTF.